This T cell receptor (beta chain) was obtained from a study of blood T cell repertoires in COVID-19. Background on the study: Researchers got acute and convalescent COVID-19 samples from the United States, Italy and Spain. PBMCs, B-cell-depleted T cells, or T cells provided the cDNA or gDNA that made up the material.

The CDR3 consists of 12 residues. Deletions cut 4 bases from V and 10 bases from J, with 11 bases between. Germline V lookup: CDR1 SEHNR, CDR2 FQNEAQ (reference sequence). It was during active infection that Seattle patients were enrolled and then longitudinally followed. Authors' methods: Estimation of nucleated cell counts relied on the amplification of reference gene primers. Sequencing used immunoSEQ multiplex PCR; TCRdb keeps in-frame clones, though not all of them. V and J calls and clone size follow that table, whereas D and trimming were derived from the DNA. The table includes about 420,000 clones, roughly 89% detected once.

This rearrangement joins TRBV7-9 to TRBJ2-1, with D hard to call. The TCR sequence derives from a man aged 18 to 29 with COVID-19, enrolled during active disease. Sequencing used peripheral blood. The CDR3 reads CASSSPSPEQFF. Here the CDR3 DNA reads TGTGCCAGCAGCTCGCCGAGCCCAGAGCAGTTCTTC.